This T cell receptor beta chain was identified during a study of vaccination effects on CD4 cells after COVID-19. Overall study results and limits: A shortage of convalescent patients and an absence of early post-infection timepoints characterized the study. After vaccination of healthy people, only 1 of 255 vaccine-induced clones cross-reacted with common cold coronaviruses.

Points on this clone: Its target is unknown.

In the ViraFEST assay, antigen-specific CD4+ clonotypes were identified by expansion after peptide-pool stimulation. Subsequent to a culture period of nine to ten days, CD4+ T cells were isolated. The cohort was immunized with two doses of either the BNT162b2 or mRNA-1273 vaccine. PBMC cultures contained approximately 1.8 million cells per well, approximately 11 IU/ml IL-2 and roughly 9.5 ug/ml peptides. Profiling relied on immunoSEQ multiplex PCR, and the TCRdb table lists in-frame clones only, not all of them. The sample carries roughly 68,000 clones, roughly 81% recorded once. The CDR3 covers 13 residues. Trimming shortened V by 2 bases and J by 7 bases, and 9 bases separated the two germline ends. CDR1 is GTSNPN, CDR2 SVGIG, per germline (reference sequence).

The sequences come from CD4+ T cells from PBMCs cultured with HCoV-229E spike peptides, collected after COVID-19 vaccination. This TCR was recovered from a human donor who received a COVID-19 vaccine. This chain connects TRBV30 to TRBJ1-6; possibly TRBD1 for D (6 bases). The CDR3 nucleotides are TGTGCCTGGAGTTTCCAGGGGAATTCACCCCTCCACTTT. Translation: CAWSFQGNSPLHF.